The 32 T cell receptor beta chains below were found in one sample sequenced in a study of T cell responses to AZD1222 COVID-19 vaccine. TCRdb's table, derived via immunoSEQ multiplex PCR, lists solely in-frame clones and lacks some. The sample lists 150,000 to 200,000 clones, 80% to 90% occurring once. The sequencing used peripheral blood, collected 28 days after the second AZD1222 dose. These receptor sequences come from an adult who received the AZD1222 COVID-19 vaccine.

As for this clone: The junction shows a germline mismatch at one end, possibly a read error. CDR3 DNA: TGTGCCAGCAGTGAAAGAGTCGGAGGCTATGAGCAATTCTTC. Translated, it gives CASSERVGGYEQFF. This sequence joins TRBV6-1 and TRBJ2-1, with TRBD2 as a possible D gene (5 bases). The germline gives CDR1 MNHNS, CDR2 SASEGT. The CDR3 has 14 amino acids.

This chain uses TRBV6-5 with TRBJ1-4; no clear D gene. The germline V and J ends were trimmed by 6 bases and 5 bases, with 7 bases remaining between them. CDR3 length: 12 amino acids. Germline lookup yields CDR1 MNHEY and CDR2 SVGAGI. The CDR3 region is CASSRLNEKLFF. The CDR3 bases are TGTGCCAGCAGCCGACTGAATGAAAAACTGTTTTTT.

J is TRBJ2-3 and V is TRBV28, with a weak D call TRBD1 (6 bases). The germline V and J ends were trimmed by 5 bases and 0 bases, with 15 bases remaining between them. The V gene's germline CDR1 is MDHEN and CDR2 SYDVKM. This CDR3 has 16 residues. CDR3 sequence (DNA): TGTGCCAGCAGTGCCCCCGGGACACCTAGCACAGATACGCAGTATTTT. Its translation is CASSAPGTPSTDTQYF.

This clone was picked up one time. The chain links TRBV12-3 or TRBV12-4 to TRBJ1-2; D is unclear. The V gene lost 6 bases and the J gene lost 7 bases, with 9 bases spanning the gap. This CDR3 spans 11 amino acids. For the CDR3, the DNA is TGTGCCAGCAGCAAGGCACGTGGCTACACCTTC. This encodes CASSKARGYTF.

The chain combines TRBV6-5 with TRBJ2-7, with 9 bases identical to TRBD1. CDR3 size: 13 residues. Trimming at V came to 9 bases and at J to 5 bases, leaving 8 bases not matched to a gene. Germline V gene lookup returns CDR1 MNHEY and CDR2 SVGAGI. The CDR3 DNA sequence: TGTGCCAGTCATGCCGGGACAGGGAACGAGCAGTACTTC. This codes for CASHAGTGNEQYF.

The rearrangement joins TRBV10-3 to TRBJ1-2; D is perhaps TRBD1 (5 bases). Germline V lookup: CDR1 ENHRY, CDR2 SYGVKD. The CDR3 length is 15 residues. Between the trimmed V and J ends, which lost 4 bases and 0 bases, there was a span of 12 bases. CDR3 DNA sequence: TGTGCCATCAGTGGGGACGACGTGGCTAACTATGGCTACACCTTC. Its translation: CAISGDDVANYGYTF.

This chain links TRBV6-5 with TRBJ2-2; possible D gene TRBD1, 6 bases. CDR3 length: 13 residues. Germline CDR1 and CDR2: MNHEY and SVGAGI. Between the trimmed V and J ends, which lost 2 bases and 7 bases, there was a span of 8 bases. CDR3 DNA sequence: TGTGCCAGCAGTTACACAGGGCTCGGGGAGCTGTTTTTT. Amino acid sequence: CASSYTGLGELFF.

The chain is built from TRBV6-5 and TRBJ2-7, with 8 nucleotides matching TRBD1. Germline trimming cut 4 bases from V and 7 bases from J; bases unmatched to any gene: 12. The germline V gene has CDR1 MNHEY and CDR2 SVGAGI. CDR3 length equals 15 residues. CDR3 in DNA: TGTGCCAGCAGTTTTAACGGACAGGGCTTGAGGGAGCAGTACTTC. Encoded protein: CASSFNGQGLREQYF.

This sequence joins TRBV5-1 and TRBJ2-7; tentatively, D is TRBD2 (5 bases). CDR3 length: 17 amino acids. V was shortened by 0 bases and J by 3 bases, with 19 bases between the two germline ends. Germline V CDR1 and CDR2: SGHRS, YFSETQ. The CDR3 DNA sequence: TGCGCCAGCAGCTTGGGTGGACTTTCGCCCCTCTTCTACGAGCAGTACTTC. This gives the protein CASSLGGLSPLFYEQYF.

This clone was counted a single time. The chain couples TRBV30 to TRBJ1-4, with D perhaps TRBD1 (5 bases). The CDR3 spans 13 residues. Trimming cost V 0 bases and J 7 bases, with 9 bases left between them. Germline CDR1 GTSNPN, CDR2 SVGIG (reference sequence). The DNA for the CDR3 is TGTGCCTGGAGTGTCGGGGGGTTTGAAAAACTGTTTTTT. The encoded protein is CAWSVGGFEKLFF.

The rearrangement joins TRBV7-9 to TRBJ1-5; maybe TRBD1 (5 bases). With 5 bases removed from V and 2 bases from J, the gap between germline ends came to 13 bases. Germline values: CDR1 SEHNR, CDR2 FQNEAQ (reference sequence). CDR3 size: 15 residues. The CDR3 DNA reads TGTGCCAGCAGCCCCCCGCAGGGTGGCAATCAGCCCCAGCATTTT. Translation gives CASSPPQGGNQPQHF.

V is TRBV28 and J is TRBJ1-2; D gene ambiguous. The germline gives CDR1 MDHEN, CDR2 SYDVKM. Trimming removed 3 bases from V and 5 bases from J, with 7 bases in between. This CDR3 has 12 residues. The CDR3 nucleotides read TGTGCCAGCAGTTTTGGGGTTTATGGCTACACCTTC. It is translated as CASSFGVYGYTF.

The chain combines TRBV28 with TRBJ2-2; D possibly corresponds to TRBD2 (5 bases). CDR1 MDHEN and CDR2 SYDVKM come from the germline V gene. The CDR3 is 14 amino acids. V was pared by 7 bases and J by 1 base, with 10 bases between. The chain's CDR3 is CASKEALNTGELFF. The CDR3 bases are TGTGCCAGCAAGGAGGCGTTGAACACCGGGGAGCTGTTTTTT.

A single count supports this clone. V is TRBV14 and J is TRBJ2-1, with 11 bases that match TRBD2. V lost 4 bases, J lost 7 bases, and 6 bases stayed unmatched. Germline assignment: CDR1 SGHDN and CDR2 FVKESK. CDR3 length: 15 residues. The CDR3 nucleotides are TGTGCCAGCAGCCTTCTAGCGGGGGGTGTAAATGAGCAGTTCTTC. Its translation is CASSLLAGGVNEQFF.

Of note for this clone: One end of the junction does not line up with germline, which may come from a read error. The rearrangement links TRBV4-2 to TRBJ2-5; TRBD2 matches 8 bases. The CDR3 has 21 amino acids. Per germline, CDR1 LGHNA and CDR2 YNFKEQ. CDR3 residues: CASSQEVGTGGQLPLREAQYF. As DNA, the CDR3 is TGTGCCAGCAGCCAAGAGGTTGGAACGGGGGGGCAACTGCCCCTAAGAGAGGCCCAGTACTTC.

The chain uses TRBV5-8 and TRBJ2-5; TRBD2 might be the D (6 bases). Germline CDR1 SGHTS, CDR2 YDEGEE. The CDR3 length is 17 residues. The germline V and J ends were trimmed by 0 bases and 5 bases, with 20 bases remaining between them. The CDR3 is CASSLAIRAGLRETQYF. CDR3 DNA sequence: TGTGCCAGCAGCTTGGCCATCAGGGCGGGGCTCCGGGAGACCCAGTACTTC.

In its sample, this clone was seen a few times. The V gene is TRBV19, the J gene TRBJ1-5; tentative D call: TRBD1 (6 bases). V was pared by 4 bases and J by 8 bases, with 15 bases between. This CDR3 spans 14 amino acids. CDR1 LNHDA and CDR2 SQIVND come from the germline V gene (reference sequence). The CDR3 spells CASSNSRQGKPQHF. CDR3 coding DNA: TGTGCCAGTAGTAATAGCAGGCAGGGGAAGCCCCAGCATTTT.

CDR3 protein: CASSQRRANGELFF. In DNA form, the CDR3 reads TGTGCCAGCAGCCAGAGGCGGGCGAACGGGGAGCTGTTTTTT. This sequence joins TRBV16 and TRBJ2-2; a possible D gene is TRBD2 (5 bases). V lost 3 bases, J lost 7 bases, and 12 bases lay in between. CDR1 is KGHSY and CDR2 is FQNENV in the germline V gene. The CDR3 loop spans 14 amino acids.

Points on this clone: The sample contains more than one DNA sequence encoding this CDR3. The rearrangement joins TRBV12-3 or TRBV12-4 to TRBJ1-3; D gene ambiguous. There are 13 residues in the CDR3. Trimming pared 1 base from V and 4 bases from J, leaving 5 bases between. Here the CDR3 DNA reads TGTGCCAGCAGTTTAGGACCGGGAAACACCATATATTTT. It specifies CASSLGPGNTIYF.

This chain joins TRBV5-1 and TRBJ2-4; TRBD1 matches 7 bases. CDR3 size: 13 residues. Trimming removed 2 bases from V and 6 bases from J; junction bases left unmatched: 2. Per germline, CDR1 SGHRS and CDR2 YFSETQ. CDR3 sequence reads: CASSFTGVNIQYF. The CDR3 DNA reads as TGCGCCAGCAGCTTTACAGGGGTAAACATTCAGTACTTC.

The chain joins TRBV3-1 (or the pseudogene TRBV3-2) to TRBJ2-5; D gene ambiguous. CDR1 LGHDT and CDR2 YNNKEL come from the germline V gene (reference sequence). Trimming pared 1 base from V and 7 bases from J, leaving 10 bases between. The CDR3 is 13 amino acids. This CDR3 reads CASSQAQVGTQYF. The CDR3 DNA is TGTGCCAGCAGCCAAGCACAAGTAGGGACCCAGTACTTC.

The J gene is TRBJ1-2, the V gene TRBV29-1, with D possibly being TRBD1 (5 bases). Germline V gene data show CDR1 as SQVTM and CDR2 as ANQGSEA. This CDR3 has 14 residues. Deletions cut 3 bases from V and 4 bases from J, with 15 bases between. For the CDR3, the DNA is TGCAGCGTTGATGGTAGGGGCTCGGGCTATGGCTACACCTTC. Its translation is CSVDGRGSGYGYTF.

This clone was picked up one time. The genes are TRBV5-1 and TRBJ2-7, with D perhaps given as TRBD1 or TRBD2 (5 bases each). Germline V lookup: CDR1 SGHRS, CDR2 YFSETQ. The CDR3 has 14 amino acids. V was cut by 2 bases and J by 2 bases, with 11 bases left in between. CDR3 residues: CASSLNTGPYEQYF. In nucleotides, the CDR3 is TGCGCCAGCAGCTTAAACACGGGGCCCTACGAGCAGTACTTC.

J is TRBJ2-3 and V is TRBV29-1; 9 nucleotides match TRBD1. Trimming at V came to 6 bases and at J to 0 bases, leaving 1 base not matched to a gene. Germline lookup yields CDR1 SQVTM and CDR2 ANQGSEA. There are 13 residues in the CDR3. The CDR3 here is CSVGQGSTDTQYF. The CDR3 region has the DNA TGCAGCGTGGGACAGGGAAGCACAGATACGCAGTATTTT.

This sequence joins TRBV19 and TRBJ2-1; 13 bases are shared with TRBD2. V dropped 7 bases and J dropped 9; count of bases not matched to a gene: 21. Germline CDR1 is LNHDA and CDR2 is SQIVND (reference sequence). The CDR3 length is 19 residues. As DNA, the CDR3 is TGTGCCAGTACTCGGGCAGCTTGGGGACTAGCGGGGATTCGAGGTGAGCAGTTCTTC. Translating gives CASTRAAWGLAGIRGEQFF.

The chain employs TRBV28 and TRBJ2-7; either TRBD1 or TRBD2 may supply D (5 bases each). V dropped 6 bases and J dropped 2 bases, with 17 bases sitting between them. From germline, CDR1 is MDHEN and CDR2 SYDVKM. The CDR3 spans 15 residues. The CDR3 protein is CASRRGWAGTYEQYF. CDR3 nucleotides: TGTGCCAGCAGACGGGGATGGGCAGGGACCTACGAGCAGTACTTC.

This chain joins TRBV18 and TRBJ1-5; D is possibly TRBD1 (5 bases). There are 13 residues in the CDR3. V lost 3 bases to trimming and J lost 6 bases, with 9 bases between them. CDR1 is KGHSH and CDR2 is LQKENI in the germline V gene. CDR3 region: CASSPDKGQPQHF. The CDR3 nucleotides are TGTGCCAGCTCACCGGACAAAGGTCAGCCCCAGCATTTT.

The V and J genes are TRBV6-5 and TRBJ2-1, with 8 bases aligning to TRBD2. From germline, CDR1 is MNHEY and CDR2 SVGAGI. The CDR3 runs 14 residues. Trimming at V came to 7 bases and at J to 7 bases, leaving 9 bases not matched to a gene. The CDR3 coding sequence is TGTGCCAGCATGTCGGGGGGGGCAGGAAATGAGCAGTTCTTC. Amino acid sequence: CASMSGGAGNEQFF.

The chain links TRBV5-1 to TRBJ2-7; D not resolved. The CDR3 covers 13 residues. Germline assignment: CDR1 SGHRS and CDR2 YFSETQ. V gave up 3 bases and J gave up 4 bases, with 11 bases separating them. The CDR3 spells CASSSGAEYEQYF. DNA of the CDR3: TGCGCCAGCAGCTCGGGTGCGGAATACGAGCAGTACTTC.

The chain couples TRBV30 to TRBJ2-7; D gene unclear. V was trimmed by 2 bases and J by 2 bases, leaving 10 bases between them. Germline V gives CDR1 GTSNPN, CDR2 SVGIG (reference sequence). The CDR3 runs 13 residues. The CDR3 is CAWSMIGTYEQYF. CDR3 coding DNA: TGTGCCTGGAGTATGATTGGGACCTACGAGCAGTACTTC. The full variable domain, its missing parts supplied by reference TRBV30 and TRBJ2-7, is SQTIHQWPATLVQPVGSPLSLECTVEGTSNPNLYWYRQAAGRGLQLLFYSVGIGQISSEVPQNLSASRPQDRQFILSSKKLLLSDSGFYLCAWSMIGTYEQYFGPGTRLTVT.

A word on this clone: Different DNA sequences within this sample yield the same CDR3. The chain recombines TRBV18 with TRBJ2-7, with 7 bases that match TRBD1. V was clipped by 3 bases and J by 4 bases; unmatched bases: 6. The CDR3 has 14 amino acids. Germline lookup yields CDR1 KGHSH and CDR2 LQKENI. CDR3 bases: TGTGCCAGCTCACCCGGACAGGTTTCGTACGAGCAGTACTTC. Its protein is CASSPGQVSYEQYF.

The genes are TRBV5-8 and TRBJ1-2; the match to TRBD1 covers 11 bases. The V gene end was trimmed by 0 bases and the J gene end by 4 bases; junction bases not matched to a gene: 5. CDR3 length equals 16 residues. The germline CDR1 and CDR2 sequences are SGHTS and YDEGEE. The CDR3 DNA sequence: TGTGCCAGCAGCTTGGAGGGACAGGGGGTTGTCTATGGCTACACCTTC. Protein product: CASSLEGQGVVYGYTF.